The 20 T cell receptor beta chains presented below share a single source sample, sequenced in a study of T cell repertoires in cytomegalovirus infection. TCRdb re-called the reads through MiXCR, storing one row per CDR3 protein. The table includes some 240,000 distinct CDR3 sequences, approximately 15% detected once. The sample was CD8+ T cells from PBMCs. The receptors here all came from a human donor in good health (CMV status not recorded). Some clones in this sample may be carry-over from other donors' samples.

The gene calls are TRBV6-6 and TRBJ2-3; D may match TRBD1 or TRBD2 (5 bases each). The CDR3 runs to 18 residues. In germline, CDR1 is MNHNY, CDR2 SVGAGI (reference sequence). V gave up 2 bases and J gave up 2 bases, with 20 bases separating them. Written as DNA, the CDR3 is TGTGCCAGCAGTTACCCCTTGGTTGGGGACGGAGCCACAGATACGCAGTATTTT. This sequence encodes CASSYPLVGDGATDTQYF.

This clonotype was counted at least ten times. The chain is built from TRBV7-6 and TRBJ2-7; the D gene is possibly TRBD1 (6 bases). Germline CDR1 and CDR2: SGHVS and FNYEAQ. The CDR3 spans 15 residues. V was trimmed by 3 bases and J by 3 bases, leaving 15 bases between them. CDR3: CASSLDTTGHYEQYF. The DNA for the CDR3 is TGTGCCAGCAGCTTGGATACTACAGGGCACTACGAGCAGTACTTC.

This clonotype was recorded at least ten times. The chain combines TRBV19 with TRBJ1-2; 9 bases are shared with TRBD1. Germline V lookup: CDR1 LNHDA, CDR2 SQIVND (reference sequence). CDR3 length: 14 amino acids. Germline trimming cut 3 bases from V and 8 bases from J; bases unmatched to any gene: 7. The CDR3 nucleotides read TGTGCCAGTAGTATGGGACAGGGAGCACGGGGCTACACCTTC. Protein product: CASSMGQGARGYTF.

This clonotype turned up a few times. CDR3 loop: CASSWGPPKETQYF. CDR3 DNA: TGTGCCAGCAGCTGGGGACCGCCTAAAGAGACCCAGTACTTC. This chain joins TRBV6-2 or TRBV6-3 and TRBJ2-5; D is possibly TRBD1 or TRBD2 (5 bases each). Germline assignment: CDR1 MNHEY and CDR2 SVGEGT. The V end was cut by 6 bases, the J end by 3 bases, with 14 bases between. CDR3 length equals 14 residues.

This clonotype was seen only a few times. This sequence joins TRBV29-1 and TRBJ2-7; no clear D. The V gene's germline CDR1 is SQVTM and CDR2 ANQGSEA. The CDR3 covers 14 residues. The V end was cut by 3 bases, the J end by 1 base, with 13 bases between. For the CDR3, the DNA is TGCAGCGTTGATGTCTCTGGGGTGTCCTACGAGCAGTACTTC. Its protein product is CSVDVSGVSYEQYF.

The V call is TRBV5-1, the J call TRBJ2-1; 7 nucleotides line up with TRBD1. Germline CDR1 is SGHRS and CDR2 is YFSETQ. V lost 4 bases to trimming and J lost 3 bases; unmatched junction nucleotides: 13. The CDR3 runs 17 residues. CDR3 bases: TGCGCCAGCAGCCCGAGACCTGACAGGGCCCTCTACAATGAGCAGTTCTTC. Residues: CASSPRPDRALYNEQFF.

The chain couples TRBV7-6 to TRBJ2-7; D gene unclear. The V end was cut by 1 base, the J end by 6 bases, with 7 bases between. The CDR3 totals 12 residues. Germline V gene lookup returns CDR1 SGHVS and CDR2 FNYEAQ. The CDR3 region has the DNA TGTGCCAGCAGCTTAGGGACGTCCGAGCAGTACTTC. Protein product: CASSLGTSEQYF.

The rearrangement joins TRBV28 to TRBJ2-5, with 8 bases identical to TRBD2. CDR3 length equals 18 residues. The germline CDR1 and CDR2 sequences are MDHEN and SYDVKM. V lost 3 bases and J lost 2; bases outside the gene matches: 14. The CDR3, as DNA: TGTGCCAGCAGTTTTTCCCTAAGCACTAGCGGAGCTCAAGAGACCCAGTACTTC. Protein product: CASSFSLSTSGAQETQYF.

In the case of this clonotype: The final CDR3 position lacks the conserved phenylalanine or tryptophan, pointing to a likely read error. The chain couples TRBV6-1 to TRBJ2-1; no definite D call. The CDR3 length is 11 residues. From germline, CDR1 is MNHNS and CDR2 SASEGT. V was pared by 2 bases and J by 10 bases, with 6 bases between. CDR3 sequence (DNA): TGTGCCAGCAGTGAATTATGGGAGCAGTTCATC. Protein: CASSELWEQFI.

This clonotype was seen ten or more times. This sequence joins TRBV28 and TRBJ1-1; the D gene is possibly TRBD1 (6 bases). CDR1 is MDHEN and CDR2 is SYDVKM in the germline V gene. V lost 6 bases and J 4 bases, leaving 15 bases between the germline ends. This CDR3 region has 14 residues. The CDR3 loop reads CASRGGLYSTEAFF. In DNA form, the CDR3 reads TGTGCCAGCAGAGGGGGACTATACTCCACTGAAGCTTTCTTT.

The chain links TRBV4-1 to TRBJ1-2; TRBD1 matches 7 bases. The CDR3 contains 15 residues. The V gene's germline CDR1 is MGHRA and CDR2 YSYEKL. The trim removed 1 base at V and 8 bases at J, leaving 10 bases unmatched. CDR3 bases: TGCGCCAGCAGCCAAGTTATGGGACAGAGGGAGGGCTACACCTTC. Its protein product is CASSQVMGQREGYTF.

The chain combines TRBV7-9 with TRBJ1-2; 7 bases match TRBD1. The CDR3 runs 15 residues. V shed 2 bases and J 3 bases; nucleotides not matched to a gene: 6. Germline assignment: CDR1 SEHNR and CDR2 FQNEAQ (reference sequence). This CDR3 reads CASSLSSGTDYGYTF. The DNA of the CDR3 is TGTGCCAGCAGCTTATCTTCCGGGACAGACTATGGCTACACCTTC. Full variable domain (remainder filled in from reference TRBV7-9 and TRBJ1-2): DTGVSQNPRHKITKRGQNVTFRCDPISEHNRLYWYRQTLGQGPEFLTYFQNEAQLEKSRLLSDRFSAERPKGSFSTLEIQRTEQGDSAMYLCASSLSSGTDYGYTFGSGTRLTVV.

The rearrangement uses TRBV6-6 and TRBJ2-1; possibly TRBD1 for D (5 bases). V shed 2 bases and J shed 5 bases, with 13 bases lying between them. Germline loops: CDR1 MNHNY, CDR2 SVGAGI (reference sequence). The CDR3 has 15 amino acids. CDR3 DNA sequence: TGTGCCAGCAGTTACACCCCACAGGTTGACAATGAGCAGTTCTTC. It specifies CASSYTPQVDNEQFF.

This clonotype has just a few counts. The chain couples TRBV5-6 to TRBJ1-4; D might be TRBD1 (6 bases). The CDR3 sequence is 15 residues long. CDR1 SGHDT and CDR2 YYEEEE come from the germline V gene. V lost 2 bases and J 8 bases, leaving 16 bases between the germline ends. CDR3 residues: CASSLGQTKREKLFF. In nucleotides, the CDR3 is TGTGCCAGCAGCTTAGGACAGACCAAAAGGGAAAAACTGTTTTTT.

V usage is TRBV5-1 and J usage is TRBJ2-5; 11 bases agree with TRBD2. The CDR3 is 16 amino acids. V trimming: 4 bases; J trimming: 5 bases; junction bases outside the gene matches: 10. CDR1 is SGHRS and CDR2 is YFSETQ in the germline V gene. In DNA, the CDR3 is TGCGCCAGCAGCAACCTAGCGGGGGGTTTTCTCGAGACCCAGTACTTC. Protein: CASSNLAGGFLETQYF.

In its sample, this clonotype was seen many times. This chain links TRBV12-3 or TRBV12-4 with TRBJ1-2; D gene uncertain. Between the trimmed V and J ends, which lost 2 bases and 7 bases, there was a span of 8 bases. This CDR3 comprises 12 residues. CDR3 nucleotides: TGTGCCAGCAGTTTAATTTTCTTTGGCTACACCTTC. It codes for CASSLIFFGYTF.

This clonotype was recorded at least ten times. This chain uses TRBV20-1 with TRBJ1-5, with a weak D call TRBD1 (5 bases). This CDR3 comprises 12 residues. V shed 6 bases and J shed 3 bases, with 9 bases lying between them. Per germline, CDR1 DFQATT and CDR2 SNEGSKA (reference sequence). CDR3 loop: CSARGSNQPQHF. CDR3 coding DNA: TGCAGTGCCCGGGGGTCCAATCAGCCCCAGCATTTT.

The chain employs TRBV7-9 and TRBJ2-7; TRBD2 matches 9 bases. This CDR3 has 15 residues. Trimming at V came to 5 bases and at J to 5 bases, leaving 10 bases not matched to a gene. Germline V gives CDR1 SEHNR, CDR2 FQNEAQ (reference sequence). The CDR3 DNA is TGTGCCAGCAGCCCGAGGCGCGGGGGGGCCCACGAGCAGTACTTC. It codes for CASSPRRGGAHEQYF.

The chain couples TRBV5-6 to TRBJ2-1, with a possible D match to TRBD1 (6 bases). This CDR3 has 16 residues. V was cut by 0 bases and J by 1 base, with 11 bases left in between. Germline V lookup: CDR1 SGHDT, CDR2 YYEEEE. For the CDR3, the DNA is TGTGCCAGCAGCTTGGCCGTGAGGGGGTCCTACAATGAGCAGTTCTTC. It specifies CASSLAVRGSYNEQFF.

The rearrangement joins TRBV29-1 to TRBJ2-7; the D call may be TRBD1 or TRBD2 (5 bases each). Trimming removed 7 bases at V and 7 bases at J, with 14 bases between. The CDR3 loop spans 11 amino acids. Germline V CDR1 and CDR2: SQVTM, ANQGSEA. CDR3: CSGVTRGEQYF. As DNA, the CDR3 is TGCAGCGGGGTGACGAGGGGAGAGCAGTACTTC.